Below, one TCR beta chain is given with its context. These data originate in a study of blood T cell repertoires in COVID-19. On the study more broadly: Sites across the United States, Italy and Spain contributed samples from acute and convalescent COVID-19. PBMCs, B-cell-depleted T cells, or T cells provided the cDNA or gDNA that made up the material.

J lost 6 bases, V lost 3 bases, and 10 bases had no gene match. The CDR3 is made up of 15 amino acids. Germline V CDR1 and CDR2: MGHRA, YSYEKL. Per the original methods: Counts of nucleated cells, estimated from reference gene primer amplification, were obtained. Profiled with immunoSEQ multiplex PCR; TCRdb holds only in-frame clones, not every one. Clonal size and the V and J genes are those of that table, whereas D and trimming came from the DNA. This table has roughly 440,000 clones, around 88% appearing once. This TCR was sampled from a woman between 50 and 59 years old with COVID-19, enrolled during active disease. The rearrangement links TRBV4-1 to TRBJ2-7; 8 bases map to TRBD2. Sequencing was done on a sample of peripheral blood. The CDR3, as DNA: TGCGCCAGCAGCCACCCGGGGGGGACATTAGGCGAGCAGTACTTC. This gives the protein CASSHPGGTLGEQYF.